This T cell receptor beta chain was retrieved from a study of T-cell memory formation after mild COVID-19. Points from the study as a whole: A subset of responding clones appeared in pre-infection memory, suggesting cross-reactive memory joined.

A word on this clonotype: Antigen unknown.

The germline gives CDR1 SGHTA, CDR2 FQGNSA. The V end lost 7 bases, the J end lost 0 bases, and 16 bases lay between the germline ends. The CDR3 contains 16 residues. TCR alpha and TCR beta cDNA libraries carrying sample barcodes and UMIs were produced by 5'RACE using constant-segment primers. TCRdb reanalysed the 5' RACE reads using MiXCR and keeps one entry per CDR3 protein. Of 200,000 or so distinct CDR3 sequences detected, around 19% appear once; the ten largest clones hold 2.4%. The V call is TRBV7-2, the J call TRBJ2-1; tentative D call: TRBD2 (6 bases). The sequence was obtained from an adult woman who had mild COVID-19 (a few samples of this study predate the infection). Cell type and time point are not known. Input material: PBMCs or a T cell subset sorted from them (not recorded which). CDR3 amino acids: CASTENAGPSYNEQFF. The CDR3 DNA reads as TGTGCCAGCACCGAAAACGCGGGGCCCTCCTACAATGAGCAGTTCTTC. Full variable domain (rest looked up from reference TRBV7-2 and TRBJ2-1): GAGVSQSPSNKVTEKGKDVELRCDPISGHTALYWYRQSLGQGLEFLIYFQGNSAPDKSGLPSDRFSAERTGGSVSTLTIQRTQQEDSAVYLCASTENAGPSYNEQFFGPGTRLTVL.